This is a list of T cell receptor beta chains from one sample in a study of beta chain features in type 1 diabetes. Using immunoSEQ multiplex PCR, the repertoire was profiled, and TCRdb retains in-frame clones only, with some absent. There are 150,000 to 190,000 clones in the sample; 8.1% occur only once, and almost 0.65% lies in the top ten. Sequencing was done on a sample of central memory CD4+ T cells from blood. Every receptor here comes from a man in his late teens or twenties in good health. The CDR3 runs from the conserved cysteine through the conserved F or W. D genes are given only for firm matches. Rows give clone size only sometimes, using once, few, many, or a class for an expanded clone.

>TRBD1|-|TRBV5-1|TRBJ1-4
CASSLNGQGEKLFF
TGCGCCAGCAGCTTGAATGGACAGGGTGAAAAACTGTTTTTT
>-|many|TRBV23-1|TRBJ2-7
CASSQSLLGHSYEQYF
TGCGCCAGCAGTCAGTCGCTTTTGGGACACTCCTACGAGCAGTACTTC
>-|many|TRBV7-2|TRBJ1-6
CASSLTRGGNSPLHF
TGTGCCAGCAGCTTAACCCGGGGGGGGAATTCACCCCTCCACTTT
>-|few|TRBV7-9|TRBJ2-7
CASSDGQPNSYEQYF
TGTGCCAGCAGCGACGGACAACCCAATTCCTACGAGCAGTACTTC
>-|-|TRBV11-2|TRBJ2-1
CASSSRRLASDNEQFF
TGTGCCAGCAGCTCACGGAGGCTAGCGAGCGACAATGAGCAGTTCTTC
>-|many|TRBV29-1|TRBJ2-7
CSVEARGSYEQYF
TGCAGCGTTGAAGCCAGGGGAAGCTACGAGCAGTACTTC
>-|-|TRBV7-3|TRBJ2-1
CASSLTGQPYNEQFF
TGTGCCAGCAGCTTAACGGGACAACCATACAATGAGCAGTTCTTC
>-|many|TRBV29-1|TRBJ1-5
CSVAGPNSNQPQHF
TGCAGCGTTGCTGGGCCAAATAGCAATCAGCCCCAGCATTTT
>-|few|TRBV7-7|TRBJ2-5
CASSLGIQETQYF
TGTGCTAGCAGCTTAGGTATCCAAGAGACCCAGTACTTC
>-|few|TRBV6-5|TRBJ2-3
CASRDSRTDTQYF
TGTGCCAGCAGAGACAGCCGCACAGATACGCAGTATTTT
>-|-|TRBV2|TRBJ2-7
CASAETHVTSGQYF
TGTGCCAGCGCAGAGACCCATGTTACGAGCGGGCAGTACTTC
>TRBD1|few|TRBV30|TRBJ1-4
CAWSPGQGNEKLFF
TGTGCCTGGAGCCCGGGACAGGGTAATGAAAAACTGTTTTTT
>-|-|TRBV7-3|TRBJ2-5
CASSFGGQGETQYF
TGTGCCAGCAGCTTCGGCGGGCAAGGGGAGACCCAGTACTTC
>-|few|TRBV7-3|TRBJ2-2
CASSSRVTTGELFF
TGTGCCAGCAGCTCGCGGGTTACCACCGGGGAGCTGTTTTTT
>TRBD1|-|TRBV18|TRBJ2-4
CASSPTGELNIQYF
TGTGCCAGCTCACCGACAGGGGAACTCAACATTCAGTACTTC
>TRBD1|few|TRBV30|TRBJ1-2
CAWRWTGAGSRGYTF
TGTGCCTGGAGGTGGACAGGAGCTGGGTCGCGGGGCTACACCTTC
>-|many|TRBV4-2|TRBJ2-2
CASSQPDRTNTGELFF
TGTGCCAGCAGCCAACCGGACAGAACGAACACCGGGGAGCTGTTTTTT
>TRBD1|few|TRBV7-2|TRBJ2-7
CASSPRTGRSSEQYF
TGTGCCAGCAGCCCCCGGACAGGGCGGTCTTCCGAGCAGTACTTC
>-|-|TRBV28|TRBJ1-6
CASSPGAGSPLHF
TGTGCCAGCAGTCCAGGGGCCGGTTCACCCCTCCACTTT
>TRBD2|few|TRBV4-2|TRBJ2-5
CASSHLGGSEETQYF
TGTGCCAGCAGCCACCTCGGGGGGTCGGAAGAGACCCAGTACTTC
>-|few|TRBV2|TRBJ2-7
CASKYQRAGGYEQYF
TGTGCCAGCAAATATCAGCGGGCAGGCGGTTACGAGCAGTACTTC
>TRBD2|-|TRBV6-1|TRBJ2-1
CASKSGGSTVYEQFF
TGTGCCAGCAAGAGCGGGGGAAGTACTGTCTATGAGCAGTTCTTC
>-|few|TRBV29-1|TRBJ1-1
CSGREGGPGTEAFF
TGCAGCGGGCGGGAGGGGGGCCCAGGGACTGAAGCTTTCTTT
>TRBD1|-|TRBV7-3|TRBJ1-2
CASSSGQGNGYTF
TGTGCCAGCAGCTCGGGACAGGGGAATGGCTACACCTTC